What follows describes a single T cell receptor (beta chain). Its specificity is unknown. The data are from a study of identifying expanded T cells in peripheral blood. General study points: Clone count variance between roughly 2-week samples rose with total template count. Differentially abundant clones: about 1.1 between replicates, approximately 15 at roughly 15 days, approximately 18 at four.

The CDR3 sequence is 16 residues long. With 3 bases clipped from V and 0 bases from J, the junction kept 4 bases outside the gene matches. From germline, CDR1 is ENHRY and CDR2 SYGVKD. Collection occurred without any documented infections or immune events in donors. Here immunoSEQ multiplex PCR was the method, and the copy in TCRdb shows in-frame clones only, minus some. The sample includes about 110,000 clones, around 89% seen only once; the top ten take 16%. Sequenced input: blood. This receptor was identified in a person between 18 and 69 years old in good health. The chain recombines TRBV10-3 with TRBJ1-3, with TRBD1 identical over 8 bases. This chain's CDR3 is CAISDLDRGSGNTIYF. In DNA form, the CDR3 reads TGTGCCATCAGTGATCTAGACAGGGGCTCTGGAAACACCATATATTTT.